These T cell receptor beta chains were read from a single sample in a study of blood T cell repertoires in COVID-19. The method was immunoSEQ multiplex PCR; TCRdb's version includes in-frame clones alone and lacks a portion of them. The data contain 300,000 to 350,000 clones, more than 75% of them singletons. Source material: peripheral blood. The receptors were sampled from a woman aged 18-29 years who had recovered from COVID-19. Both conserved end residues are part of each CDR3. D genes are given only for firm matches. The size field is filled for only some rows; it gives once, few, many or a size class.

TRBV13,TRBJ1-2,.,.,TGTGCCAGCAGCTCAGGGGAGTACTATGGCTACACCTTC,CASSSGEYYGYTF
TRBV12-5,TRBJ2-1,TRBD1,.,TGTGCTAGTGGTTTGTTCGGATCCGGGACAGGGGAAGCCTTTAGGCCGTACAATGAGCAGTTCTTC,CASGLFGSGTGEAFRPYNEQFF
TRBV7-9,TRBJ1-3,.,.,TGTGCCAGCAGCTCACAGGGTTTAAACACCATATATTTT,CASSSQGLNTIYF
TRBV18,TRBJ2-1,TRBD2,.,TGTGCCAGCTCACCGCTAGCGGGAGGTTACAATGAGCAGTTCTTC,CASSPLAGGYNEQFF
TRBV25-1,TRBJ1-4,.,.,TGTGCCGCGGGGCGTGGTGAAAAACTGTTTTTT,CAAGRGEKLFF
TRBV7-9,TRBJ1-2,TRBD1,.,TGTGCCAGCAGCCATCCGGGACAGGATAACTATGGCTACACCTTC,CASSHPGQDNYGYTF
TRBV29-1,TRBJ2-2,.,.,TGCAGCGCAAGTCGGTCGGGGGAGCTGTTTTTT,CSASRSGELFF
TRBV6-5,TRBJ2-2,TRBD1,.,TGTGCCAGCAGTTACACGACAGGGGACACCGGGGAGCTGTTTTTT,CASSYTTGDTGELFF
TRBV6-5,TRBJ2-2,TRBD2,.,TGTGCCAGCAGTTCACCTAGCGGAGCGAACACCGGGGAGCTGTTTTTT,CASSSPSGANTGELFF
TRBV7-9,TRBJ2-1,TRBD1,.,TGTGCCAGCAGCTTTGGGACAGGGGTATGGGAGCAGTTCTTC,CASSFGTGVWEQFF
TRBV4-1,TRBJ2-1,TRBD2,.,TGCGCCAGCAGCCAAGCCCCACCTAGCGGACCGTACAATGAGCAGTTCTTC,CASSQAPPSGPYNEQFF
TRBV4-3,TRBJ2-1,TRBD1,once,TGCGCCAGCAGCCAACTTACAGGGGCCTCTGGATCTGAGCAGTTCTTC,CASSQLTGASGSEQFF
TRBV7-6,TRBJ2-5,.,.,TGTGCCAGCAGCTTAGTCGCGCTAAGGGCGGGGGAGACCCAGTACTTC,CASSLVALRAGETQYF
TRBV10-2,TRBJ1-5,.,few,TGCGCCAGCAGTGACGCAGGGTCCAATCAGCCCCAGCATTTT,CASSDAGSNQPQHF
TRBV30,TRBJ2-5,.,.,TGTGCCTGGAGGTTGGGGAGCTATTTTTCCGGGGAGACCCAGTACTTC,CAWRLGSYFSGETQYF
TRBV5-1,TRBJ1-4,.,.,TGCGCCAGCAGCCCTGGACCAGAAACAGGGGAAAAACTGTTTTTT,CASSPGPETGEKLFF
TRBV5-4,TRBJ2-1,TRBD2,.,TGTGCCAGCAGCGAGGGAGTGGGACTAGCGGGAGAGGAGGAGCAGTTCTTC,CASSEGVGLAGEEEQFF
TRBV14,TRBJ1-1,TRBD1,.,TGTGCCAGCAGCGCCAAACCGGACAGGGGGATGCGGAACACTGAAGCTTTCTTT,CASSAKPDRGMRNTEAFF
TRBV2,TRBJ1-2,.,.,TGTGCCAGCAGGAGACCCATGACAGTTAACTATGGCTACACCTTC,CASRRPMTVNYGYTF
TRBV18,TRBJ2-2,TRBD2,.,TGTGCCAGCTCATTGAGCGGGAGAGGGACCGGGGAGCTGTTTTTT,CASSLSGRGTGELFF
TRBV7-8,TRBJ1-5,TRBD1,.,TGTGCCAGCAGCTTAGGTAGCAGGGGGATCCAGCAGCCCCAGCATTTT,CASSLGSRGIQQPQHF
TRBV28,TRBJ2-5,.,.,TGTGCCAGCAGTACCTCCTGGACTCCCGCCGGGGAGACCCAGTACTTC,CASSTSWTPAGETQYF
TRBV27,TRBJ1-6,.,.,TGTGCCAGCAGTTCGACAGGCCTTGATAATTCACCCCTCCACTTT,CASSSTGLDNSPLHF
TRBV7-2,TRBJ1-3,.,.,TGTGCCAGCAGCTTAACTTCGGGGTCTGGAAACACCATATATTTT,CASSLTSGSGNTIYF
TRBV19,TRBJ1-1,.,.,TGTGCCAGTAGTATCAGGGCAGTGAACACTGAAGCTTTCTTT,CASSIRAVNTEAFF
TRBV19,TRBJ1-2,TRBD1,few,TGTGCCAGTAGTCCGCGGACAGGCTACTATGGCTACACCTTC,CASSPRTGYYGYTF
TRBV5-8,TRBJ2-4,.,.,TGTGCCAGCAGCTTGGGCGGCAGAAACATTCAGTACTTC,CASSLGGRNIQYF
TRBV2,TRBJ2-2,.,.,TGTGCCAGCACCTTGACTAGTTCTAGCGGGGAGCTGTTTTTT,CASTLTSSSGELFF
TRBV27,TRBJ1-5,.,few,TGTGCCAGCAGACCTCGGGACACGAGACAGCCCCAGCATTTT,CASRPRDTRQPQHF
TRBV27,TRBJ2-2,TRBD2,once,TGTGCCAGCAGTTCTAGCGGGAGGTCCGGGGAGCTGTTTTTT,CASSSSGRSGELFF
TRBV28,TRBJ2-1,.,.,TGTGCCAGCAGTCCCGGAGACTGGAGCTCCTACAATGAGCAGTTCTTC,CASSPGDWSSYNEQFF
TRBV6-5,TRBJ2-1,TRBD1,.,TGTGCCAGCAGTCGGGGACAGGGCCCCTTAAGGTACTTCTTC,CASSRGQGPLRYFF
TRBV3-1/TRBV3-2,TRBJ2-1,TRBD2,.,TGTGCCAGCAGCCAACCTAGCGGGAGGGCCTCTGAGCAGTTCTTC,CASSQPSGRASEQFF
TRBV29-1,TRBJ1-1,TRBD1,once,TGCAGCGCAACGGGACAGGGAAGCACTGAAGCTTTCTTT,CSATGQGSTEAFF
TRBV6-1,TRBJ1-2,TRBD1,.,TGTGCCAGCAGTATGACAGGGGGTGGCTACACCTTC,CASSMTGGGYTF
TRBV18,TRBJ2-2,TRBD2,.,TGTGCCAGCTCCGTCCTAGCGGGAGGGAACGCGAACACCGGGGAGCTGTTTTTT,CASSVLAGGNANTGELFF
TRBV13,TRBJ1-6,.,.,TGTGCCAGCAGCTTAGTACGGGAAAATTCACCCCTCCACTTT,CASSLVRENSPLHF